The next 9 T cell receptor beta chains were all read from a single sample in a study of cytomegalovirus exposure and HLA in healthy donors (dated by TCRdb to about 2017). The library was obtained by the immunoSEQ multiplex PCR assay. The multiplex PCR relied on a mix of 60 forward primers for TCR Vbeta segments and 13 reverse primers for TCR Jbeta segments. TCRdb retrieved this table from immuneACCESS and kept in-frame rearrangements only. Not all clones are present; in checked studies, unresolved V genes account for under half, and no reason is known for the remainder. The table for this sample lists about 200,000 clones; 80% to 90% of them were counted only once. Of the sample, 2.5% to 3% is held by the ten largest clones. Material: PBMCs. The receptors shown here come from a man aged 25 to 40 in good health and CMV-seronegative.

V gene TRBV6-5 combines with J gene TRBJ2-7, with D possibly being TRBD2 (6 bases). Deletions cut 8 bases from V and 6 bases from J, with 17 bases between. This CDR3 is 13 amino acids long. CDR1 is MNHEY, CDR2 SVGAGI, per germline. The CDR3 region is CASLPSVGGEQYF. CDR3 coding DNA: TGTGCCAGCCTTCCTTCGGTCGGGGGCGAGCAGTACTTC.

V is TRBV19 and J is TRBJ2-5; D might be TRBD1 (6 bases). This CDR3 contains 15 residues. V gave up 5 bases and J gave up 5 bases, with 18 bases separating them. Per the germline V gene, CDR1 is LNHDA and CDR2 is SQIVND (reference sequence). CDR3 amino acids: CASSPRDTGRETQYF. Here the CDR3 DNA reads TGTGCCAGTAGTCCTCGGGACACGGGCAGGGAGACCCAGTACTTC.

This chain links TRBV6-5 with TRBJ2-5; tentative D call: TRBD2 (6 bases). The CDR3 is made up of 14 amino acids. Trimming cost V 5 bases and J 6 bases, with 16 bases left between them. From germline, CDR1 is MNHEY and CDR2 SVGAGI. CDR3 DNA sequence: TGTGCCAGCAGTGAAGTGTGGGGGAGGAAGACCCAGTACTTC. It is translated as CASSEVWGRKTQYF.

The chain joins TRBV4-2 to TRBJ1-2, with D tentatively TRBD1 (5 bases). V lost 0 bases and J lost 7, with 12 bases in between. Germline CDR1 and CDR2: LGHNA and YNFKEQ. The CDR3 is 14 residues long. The CDR3 sequence: CASSQDPQVGGYTF. CDR3 DNA sequence: TGTGCCAGCAGCCAAGATCCACAGGTTGGTGGCTACACCTTC.

This clone occurred a few times. The chain uses TRBV5-1 and TRBJ2-1; D is undetermined. CDR3 size: 15 residues. Trimming removed 0 bases from V and 0 bases from J, with 7 bases in between. CDR1 is SGHRS, CDR2 YFSETQ, per germline. The CDR3 reads CASSLVISSYNEQFF. The CDR3 DNA is TGCGCCAGCAGCTTGGTAATTAGCTCCTACAATGAGCAGTTCTTC.

The chain links TRBV5-1 to TRBJ1-1; 7 bases agree with TRBD1. The CDR3 totals 15 residues. V shed 4 bases and J 1 base; nucleotides not matched to a gene: 7. Germline CDR1 is SGHRS and CDR2 is YFSETQ. The CDR3 DNA sequence: TGCGCCAGCAGCCCGCTGACAGGGCCGAACACTGAAGCTTTCTTT. It specifies CASSPLTGPNTEAFF.

The chain uses TRBV18 and TRBJ2-2; tentatively, D is TRBD1 (6 bases). Between the trimmed V and J ends, which lost 2 bases and 6 bases, there was a span of 10 bases. Germline CDR1 KGHSH, CDR2 LQKENI. This CDR3 region has 14 residues. CDR3: CASSPKRTAGELFF. CDR3 coding DNA: TGTGCCAGCTCACCAAAAAGGACAGCCGGGGAGCTGTTTTTT.

The gene calls are TRBV6-5 and TRBJ1-6; no definite D call. The V end was cut by 0 bases, the J end by 9 bases, with 9 bases between. The germline V gene has CDR1 MNHEY and CDR2 SVGAGI. The length of the CDR3 is 14 residues. Here the CDR3 reads CASSYSTRFSPLHF. The DNA for the CDR3 is TGTGCCAGCAGTTACTCGACTCGTTTTTCACCCCTCCACTTT.

The genes are TRBV4-1 and TRBJ2-2, with D uncertain. This CDR3 is 13 amino acids long. V lost 0 bases to trimming and J lost 6 bases, with 5 bases between them. Germline V CDR1 and CDR2: MGHRA, YSYEKL. In DNA, the CDR3 is TGCGCCAGCAGCCAAGATCTACCCGGGGAGCTGTTTTTT. It translates to CASSQDLPGELFF.